Listed here are 18 T cell receptor beta chains from one sample, sequenced in a study of T cells in Graves' hyperthyroidism and ophthalmopathy. Amplification of TCR beta CDR3 regions used RNA as the template. RT-PCR in the first round (using the HTBI primer set) targeted the TCR CDR3. TCRdb recomputed calls from the multiplex PCR reads with MiXCR, one row per CDR3 protein. The data contain some 600,000 distinct CDR3 sequences, approximately 15% of them singletons. The sequenced sample consisted of blood. These receptors all stem from a woman aged 30 to 39 with Graves' hyperthyroidism that later progressed to Graves' ophthalmopathy.

The J gene is TRBJ2-1, the V gene TRBV29-1, with D uncertain. V lost 5 bases to trimming and J lost 4 bases, with 6 bases between them. Germline lookup yields CDR1 SQVTM and CDR2 ANQGSEA. The CDR3 is made up of 11 amino acids. The CDR3 DNA reads as TGCAGCGTTCGAGTATACAATGAGCAGTTCTTC. It yields the protein CSVRVYNEQFF.

This clonotype was found many times. The rearrangement joins TRBV24-1 to TRBJ2-3, with a weak D call TRBD1 (6 bases). The CDR3 length is 13 residues. Per the germline V gene, CDR1 is KGHDR and CDR2 is SFDVKD. The V end lost 9 bases, the J end lost 2 bases, and 11 bases lay between the germline ends. CDR3 DNA sequence: TGTGCCACCTCGACAGGAGACACAGATACGCAGTATTTT. This encodes CATSTGDTDTQYF.

This clonotype occurred many times. This chain joins TRBV18 and TRBJ2-1; D not resolved. This CDR3 has 15 residues. V lost 1 base, J lost 6 bases, and 13 bases lay in between. The germline V gene has CDR1 KGHSH and CDR2 LQKENI. CDR3 amino acids: CASSPRLQSSNEQFF. CDR3 in DNA: TGTGCCAGCTCACCACGGCTACAGTCCAGCAATGAGCAGTTCTTC.

In this sample, this clonotype turned up a few times. The chain has TRBV30 and TRBJ2-7; 7 nucleotides agree with TRBD2. This CDR3 is 12 amino acids long. In germline, CDR1 is GTSNPN, CDR2 SVGIG (reference sequence). V lost 0 bases to trimming and J lost 7 bases; unmatched junction nucleotides: 3. The DNA of the CDR3 is TGTGCCTGGAGTGTACGGGGGGAAGAGCAGTACTTC. As protein: CAWSVRGEEQYF.

This chain connects TRBV20-1 to TRBJ2-3; 11 bases align to TRBD2. With V trimmed by 3 bases and J by 6 bases, 8 bases remained unmatched. Germline V gives CDR1 DFQATT, CDR2 SNEGSKA (reference sequence). The CDR3 contains 15 residues. The DNA for the CDR3 is TGCAGTGCTAGCACTAGCGGGAGTTGGGTGGATACGCAGTATTTT. As protein: CSASTSGSWVDTQYF.

The table lists this clonotype with many counts. The chain couples TRBV5-1 to TRBJ2-3; D might be TRBD1 (5 bases). Germline V gives CDR1 SGHRS, CDR2 YFSETQ. V was pared by 0 bases and J by 0 bases, with 8 bases between. The CDR3 runs 15 residues. CDR3 coding DNA: TGCGCCAGCAGCTTGGGGTGGGGCAGCACAGATACGCAGTATTTT. Protein sequence: CASSLGWGSTDTQYF.

The chain combines TRBV28 with TRBJ1-2, with 7 positions matching TRBD1. Losses at the gene ends were 5 bases for V and 9 bases for J; bases not matched to a gene: 24. The V gene's germline CDR1 is MDHEN and CDR2 SYDVKM. This CDR3 spans 18 amino acids. The CDR3 is CASSLSRGQVEGPRRYTF. CDR3 nucleotides: TGTGCCAGCAGTCTGTCCCGCGGACAGGTGGAGGGACCTAGGCGCTACACCTTC.

This clonotype has ten or more counts. CDR3: CASSEVKTGNDMMSNQPQHF. The CDR3 bases are TGTGCCAGCAGTGAAGTTAAGACAGGCAACGACATGATGAGCAATCAGCCCCAGCATTTT. The V call is TRBV2, the J call TRBJ1-5, with D maybe TRBD1 (6 bases). CDR1 and CDR2 (germline): SNHLY, FYNNEI. This CDR3 has 20 residues. Trimming shortened V by 1 base and J by 1 base, and 23 bases separated the two germline ends.

This clonotype was seen many times. The chain has TRBV6-1 and TRBJ2-5; 7 bases agree with TRBD2. The CDR3 covers 16 residues. After removal of 7 bases from V and 4 bases from J, the junction contained 15 bases not matched to a gene. Germline CDR1 is MNHNS and CDR2 is SASEGT. CDR3 coding DNA: TGTGCCAGCACCCCTCTAAATGGGGGGGGTAGAGAGACCCAGTACTTC. As protein: CASTPLNGGGRETQYF.

This clonotype appeared many times. The J gene is TRBJ1-3, the V gene TRBV10-3; D perhaps matches TRBD1 (5 bases). Trimming took off 7 bases at V and 8 bases at J, with 15 bases between the two ends. The germline V gene has CDR1 ENHRY and CDR2 SYGVKD. The CDR3 sequence is 13 residues long. CDR3: CAINQDSIHTIYF. In nucleotides, the CDR3 is TGTGCCATCAACCAAGACAGTATCCACACCATATATTTT.

This clonotype was recorded many times. The rearrangement uses TRBV28 and TRBJ1-5; tentative D call: TRBD1 (5 bases). The V and J ends lost 4 bases and 0 bases respectively, with 13 bases between them. The CDR3 has 16 residues. From germline, CDR1 is MDHEN and CDR2 SYDVKM. CDR3 in amino acids: CASSSSGVYSNQPQHF. As DNA, the CDR3 is TGTGCCAGCAGTTCCTCGGGGGTCTATAGCAATCAGCCCCAGCATTTT.

The J gene is TRBJ2-7, the V gene TRBV7-9, with 7 bases fitting TRBD1. The CDR3 is 14 amino acids. Germline-derived CDR1 and CDR2 are SEHNR and FQNEAQ (reference sequence). After removal of 4 bases from V and 2 bases from J, the junction contained 5 bases not matched to a gene. In nucleotides, the CDR3 is TGTGCCAGCAGCTCGGACAGGCTAGCCTACGAGCAGTACTTC. This sequence encodes CASSSDRLAYEQYF.

Many counts were recorded for this clonotype. V usage is TRBV5-5 and J usage is TRBJ2-1; D is possibly TRBD1 or TRBD2 (5 bases each). Germline loops: CDR1 SGHKS, CDR2 YYEKEE (reference sequence). Deletions cut 2 bases from V and 9 bases from J, with 18 bases between. There are 15 residues in the CDR3. The DNA of the CDR3 is TGTGCCAGCAGCTTTCAGGCAGTAGCGAGGGGTGAGCAGTTCTTC. It is translated as CASSFQAVARGEQFF.

The rearrangement uses TRBV7-9 and TRBJ2-1, with 7 bases aligning to TRBD1. Trimming at V came to 6 bases and at J to 10 bases, leaving 9 bases not matched to a gene. Germline CDR1 SEHNR, CDR2 FQNEAQ (reference sequence). CDR3 length: 13 residues. CDR3 residues: CASSIDREKEQFF. CDR3 nucleotides: TGTGCCAGCAGTATAGACAGGGAGAAAGAGCAGTTCTTC.

This clonotype was observed many times. The V gene is TRBV7-8, the J gene TRBJ2-7, with D unresolved. This CDR3 contains 14 residues. Germline V gives CDR1 SGHVS, CDR2 FQNEAQ. The germline V and J ends were trimmed by 1 base and 1 base, with 8 bases remaining between them. CDR3: CASSLELQSYEQYF. The DNA of the CDR3 is TGTGCCAGCAGCTTAGAGCTCCAGTCCTACGAGCAGTACTTC.

The sample holds many counts of this clonotype. The chain couples TRBV28 to TRBJ2-2; the D is unclear. With 5 bases removed from V and 0 bases from J, the gap between germline ends came to 10 bases. The germline V gene has CDR1 MDHEN and CDR2 SYDVKM. CDR3 size: 15 residues. DNA of the CDR3: TGTGCCAGCAGTACGGATTCGGCGAACACCGGGGAGCTGTTTTTT. It encodes CASSTDSANTGELFF.

In this sample, this clonotype turned up many times. J is TRBJ2-7 and V is TRBV12-3 or TRBV12-4; 12 nucleotides line up with TRBD2. This CDR3 region has 16 residues. Trimming took 3 bases from V and 5 from J; bases not matched to a gene: 8. Here the CDR3 reads CASSLDLAGGPDEQYF. The CDR3 DNA reads as TGTGCCAGCAGTTTGGACCTAGCGGGAGGGCCAGACGAGCAGTACTTC.

In this sample, this clonotype turned up a few times. The chain links TRBV6-1 to TRBJ1-5; 9 bases fit TRBD1. The CDR3 runs to 13 residues. The V and J ends lost 7 bases and 5 bases, in that order; junction bases with no gene match: 3. Germline-derived CDR1 and CDR2 are MNHNS and SASEGT. The CDR3 DNA is TGTGCCAGCACTCGGACAGGGGATCAGCCCCAGCATTTT. This gives the protein CASTRTGDQPQHF.